What follows are 20 T cell receptor beta chains derived from one specimen sequenced in a study of T cell responses to AZD1222 COVID-19 vaccine. This table comes from immunoSEQ multiplex PCR, and its TCRdb copy is limited to in-frame clones, with some not included. Among some 130,000 clones listed, over 90% were seen once. The source material was peripheral blood, sampled on day 0 of AZD1222 vaccination. Receptors originate from an adult in good health.

The V gene is TRBV29-1, the J gene TRBJ2-7; 10 bases align to TRBD1. The J segment lost 5 bases and the V segment lost 6 bases, leaving 4 bases of the junction unmatched. The CDR3 contains 12 residues. From germline, CDR1 is SQVTM and CDR2 ANQGSEA. For the CDR3, the DNA is TGCAGCGTCCGGGACAGGGGCAACGAGCAGTACTTC. Its protein is CSVRDRGNEQYF.

This chain connects TRBV27 to TRBJ2-1, with 8 bases aligning to TRBD1. The CDR3 sequence is 16 residues long. CDR1 and CDR2 from the germline V gene are MNHEY and SMNVEV (reference sequence). V lost 6 bases, J lost 9 bases, and 16 bases stayed unmatched. The CDR3 sequence is CASRNVAGGGGGEQFF. CDR3 sequence (DNA): TGTGCCAGCAGAAACGTCGCAGGGGGCGGTGGGGGTGAGCAGTTCTTC.

V usage is TRBV7-9 and J usage is TRBJ1-3; no clear D. CDR1 and CDR2 (germline): SEHNR, FQNEAQ (reference sequence). The CDR3 consists of 16 residues. V was trimmed by 5 bases and J by 0 bases, leaving 14 bases between them. CDR3 coding DNA: TGTGCCAGCAGCCGCCGAGGCTTTGACTCTGGAAACACCATATATTTT. Its translation: CASSRRGFDSGNTIYF.

This CDR3 reads CASSMWTSGHYNEQFF. The CDR3 DNA reads TGTGCCAGCAGCATGTGGACTAGCGGACACTACAATGAGCAGTTCTTC. This chain connects TRBV27 to TRBJ2-1; TRBD2 matches at 10 bases. In germline, CDR1 is MNHEY, CDR2 SMNVEV (reference sequence). After removal of 6 bases from V and 3 bases from J, the junction contained 8 bases not matched to a gene. This CDR3 region has 16 residues.

The V and J genes are TRBV14 and TRBJ1-2; 8 nucleotides match TRBD1. This CDR3 region has 15 residues. J was trimmed by 2 bases and V by 4 bases; bases with no gene match: 6. Germline values: CDR1 SGHDN, CDR2 FVKESK. CDR3 sequence reads: CASSPFGQGNYGYTF. CDR3 DNA: TGTGCCAGCAGCCCGTTCGGACAGGGAAACTATGGCTACACCTTC.

The V and J genes are TRBV12-3 or TRBV12-4 and TRBJ1-1; D uncertain. The CDR3 is 13 residues long. V shed 4 bases and J shed 1 base, with 7 bases lying between them. The CDR3 region has the DNA TGTGCCAGCAGTTCCCCCGGGAACACTGAAGCTTTCTTT. Protein product: CASSSPGNTEAFF.

V and J are TRBV7-9 and TRBJ1-6, with 7 bases lining up with TRBD1. V lost 7 bases, J lost 1 base, and 4 bases stayed unmatched. The length of the CDR3 is 15 residues. Germline CDR1 reads SEHNR; CDR2 reads FQNEAQ (reference sequence). The CDR3 DNA sequence: TGTGCCAGCACCACACAGGGGTCCTATAATTCACCCCTCCACTTT. Translating gives CASTTQGSYNSPLHF.

The rearrangement links TRBV3-1 (or the pseudogene TRBV3-2) to TRBJ1-4; D not resolved. Germline CDR1 reads LGHDT; CDR2 reads YNNKEL (reference sequence). V lost 2 bases to trimming and J lost 11 bases, with 24 bases between them. The CDR3 is made up of 17 amino acids. The CDR3 loop reads CASSQSPKAKGSSKLFF. In nucleotides, the CDR3 is TGTGCCAGCAGCCAATCCCCCAAAGCCAAAGGGAGTAGTAAACTGTTTTTT.

This chain joins TRBV10-2 and TRBJ1-4; no reliable D call. V dropped 6 bases and J dropped 11 bases, with 16 bases sitting between them. The CDR3 extends over 13 amino acids. The germline V gene encodes CDR1 WSHSY and CDR2 SAAADI. DNA of the CDR3: TGCGCCAGCAGGGGAGTTAGCGGAGGCAAACTGTTTTTT. Its protein is CASRGVSGGKLFF.

The V call is TRBV7-3, the J call TRBJ2-7; a possible D gene is TRBD1 (6 bases). This CDR3 has 13 residues. CDR1 and CDR2 from the germline V gene are SGHTA and FQGTGA. The V end was cut by 4 bases, the J end by 3 bases, with 10 bases between. The CDR3, as DNA: TGTGCCAGCAGCTGGGACAAGGGCTACGAGCAGTACTTC. It is translated as CASSWDKGYEQYF.

This chain uses TRBV30 with TRBJ2-5; 11 nucleotides align to TRBD2. This CDR3 is 15 amino acids long. Germline CDR1 is GTSNPN and CDR2 is SVGIG (reference sequence). The V segment lost 0 bases and the J segment 4 bases; nucleotides outside the gene matches: 4. CDR3 sequence reads: CAWSVTGTSGETQYF. DNA for the CDR3: TGTGCCTGGAGTGTCACCGGGACTAGCGGAGAGACCCAGTACTTC.

The gene calls are TRBV5-1 and TRBJ2-1, with no clear D. The CDR3 extends over 13 amino acids. Germline loops: CDR1 SGHRS, CDR2 YFSETQ. The V and J ends lost 2 bases and 6 bases respectively, with 9 bases between them. CDR3 sequence reads: CASSLRVANEQFF. As DNA, the CDR3 is TGCGCCAGCAGCTTAAGAGTGGCCAATGAGCAGTTCTTC. Supplemented by reference TRBV5-1 and TRBJ2-1, the full variable domain reads KAGVTQTPRYLIKTRGQQVTLSCSPISGHRSVSWYQQTPGQGLQFLFEYFSETQRNKGNFPGRFSGRQFSNSRSEMNVSTLELGDSALYLCASSLRVANEQFFGPGTRLTVL.

The V call is TRBV28, the J call TRBJ1-5, with D perhaps TRBD1 (5 bases). The length of the CDR3 is 15 residues. Germline CDR1 reads MDHEN; CDR2 reads SYDVKM. The V end was cut by 7 bases, the J end by 5 bases, with 18 bases between. CDR3 sequence: CASKTRGGGYQPQHF. CDR3 DNA: TGTGCCAGCAAAACAAGGGGCGGGGGATATCAGCCCCAGCATTTT.

This clone has at least ten counts. This rearrangement joins TRBV9 to TRBJ2-7, with unresolved D. Germline V gene data show CDR1 as SGDLS and CDR2 as YYNGEE. V was shortened by 3 bases and J by 6 bases, with 10 bases between the two germline ends. This CDR3 is 12 amino acids long. The CDR3 nucleotides are TGTGCCAGCAGCGCCCGGACGGGCGAGCAGTACTTC. Its translation is CASSARTGEQYF.

The rearrangement links TRBV2 to TRBJ2-4; tentatively, D is TRBD1 (6 bases). Deletions cut 7 bases from V and 8 bases from J, with 15 bases between. The CDR3 runs 13 residues. In germline, CDR1 is SNHLY, CDR2 FYNNEI. CDR3 sequence reads: CASNLQGWDIQYF. CDR3 bases: TGTGCCAGCAATTTACAGGGATGGGACATTCAGTACTTC.

The chain uses TRBV7-9 and TRBJ1-1; no definite D call. Germline CDR1 and CDR2: SEHNR and FQNEAQ (reference sequence). V lost 0 bases, J lost 11 bases, and 10 bases lay in between. The CDR3 runs to 12 residues. CDR3 in amino acids: CASSLAGRKAFF. Written as DNA, the CDR3 is TGTGCCAGCAGCTTAGCCGGTCGTAAGGCTTTCTTT.

The chain employs TRBV7-9 and TRBJ1-4; D unclear. V dropped 3 bases and J dropped 8 bases, with 13 bases sitting between them. This CDR3 contains 14 residues. Per the germline V gene, CDR1 is SEHNR and CDR2 is FQNEAQ (reference sequence). DNA of the CDR3: TGTGCCAGCAGCTTGGCGTCCGACGTAGAAAAACTGTTTTTT. This translates into CASSLASDVEKLFF.

The rearrangement links TRBV25-1 to TRBJ2-3, with D possibly being TRBD2 (6 bases). The CDR3 is 15 amino acids. Trimming took off 0 bases at V and 1 base at J, with 8 bases between the two ends. The germline CDR1 and CDR2 sequences are MGHDK and SYGVNS. In nucleotides, the CDR3 is TGTGCCAGCAGTGAATACAGGAGGGGCACAGATACGCAGTATTTT. This encodes CASSEYRRGTDTQYF.

The chain uses TRBV5-1 and TRBJ2-1; D gene uncertain. CDR1 SGHRS and CDR2 YFSETQ come from the germline V gene. V lost 7 bases, J lost 4 bases, and 12 bases lay in between. The CDR3 runs to 13 residues. CDR3 region: CASHSEGYNEQFF. The CDR3 region has the DNA TGCGCCAGCCACTCGGAAGGGTACAATGAGCAGTTCTTC.

This clone appeared once. The chain carries TRBV10-3 and TRBJ2-1; 9 nucleotides align to TRBD1. Unmatched junction bases numbered 10, after V lost 6 bases and J lost 7 bases. Germline values: CDR1 ENHRY, CDR2 SYGVKD. The CDR3 covers 15 residues. The CDR3 coding sequence is TGTGCCATCAGCGACTCCGGGACAGGGAGAAATGAGCAGTTCTTC. Protein: CAISDSGTGRNEQFF.